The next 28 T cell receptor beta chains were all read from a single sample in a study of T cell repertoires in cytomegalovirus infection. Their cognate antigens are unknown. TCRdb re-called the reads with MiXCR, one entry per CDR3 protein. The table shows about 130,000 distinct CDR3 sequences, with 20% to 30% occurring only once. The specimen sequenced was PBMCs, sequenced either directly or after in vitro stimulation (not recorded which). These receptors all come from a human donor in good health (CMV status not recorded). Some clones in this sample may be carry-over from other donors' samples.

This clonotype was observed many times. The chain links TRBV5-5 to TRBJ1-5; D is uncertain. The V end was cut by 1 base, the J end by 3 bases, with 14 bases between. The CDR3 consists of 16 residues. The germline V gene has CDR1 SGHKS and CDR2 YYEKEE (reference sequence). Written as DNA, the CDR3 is TGTGCCAGCAGCTTGTACCTCAGTGTGTCCAATCAGCCCCAGCATTTT. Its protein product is CASSLYLSVSNQPQHF.

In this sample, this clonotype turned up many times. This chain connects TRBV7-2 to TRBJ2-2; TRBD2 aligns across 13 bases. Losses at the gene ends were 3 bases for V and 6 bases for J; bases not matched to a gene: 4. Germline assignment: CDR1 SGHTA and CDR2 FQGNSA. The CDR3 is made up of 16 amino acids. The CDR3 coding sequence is TGTGCCAGCAGCTTGCGGACTAGCGGGAGATCCGGGGAGCTGTTTTTT. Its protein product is CASSLRTSGRSGELFF.

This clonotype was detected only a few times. CDR3 nucleotides: TGTGCCAGCAGTTTCCCGGGGCGCCGGGACGAGCAGTACTTC. It encodes CASSFPGRRDEQYF. The V call is TRBV28, the J call TRBJ2-7; D might be TRBD1 or TRBD2, each matching 5 bases. Deletions cut 3 bases from V and 5 bases from J, with 14 bases between. CDR1 and CDR2 (germline): MDHEN, SYDVKM. The CDR3 has 14 amino acids.

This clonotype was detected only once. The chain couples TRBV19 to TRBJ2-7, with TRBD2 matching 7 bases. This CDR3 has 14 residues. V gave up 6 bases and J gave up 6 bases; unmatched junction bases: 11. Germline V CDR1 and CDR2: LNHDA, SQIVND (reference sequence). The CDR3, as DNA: TGTGCCAGTAGCGCAGCGGGAAAGGCAGGCGAGCAGTACTTC. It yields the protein CASSAAGKAGEQYF.

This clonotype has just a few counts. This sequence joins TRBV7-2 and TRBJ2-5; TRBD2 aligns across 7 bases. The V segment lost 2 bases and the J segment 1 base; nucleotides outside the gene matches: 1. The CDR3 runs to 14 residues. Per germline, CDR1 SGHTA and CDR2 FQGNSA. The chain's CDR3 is CASSLSGGQETQYF. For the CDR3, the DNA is TGTGCCAGCAGCTTATCGGGAGGCCAAGAGACCCAGTACTTC.

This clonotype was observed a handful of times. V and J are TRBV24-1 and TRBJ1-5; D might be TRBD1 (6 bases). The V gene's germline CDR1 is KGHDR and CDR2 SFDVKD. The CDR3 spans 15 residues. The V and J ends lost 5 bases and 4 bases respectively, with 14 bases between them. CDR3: CATSAGGQGNQPQHF. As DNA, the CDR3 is TGTGCCACCAGTGCGGGGGGGCAGGGAAATCAGCCCCAGCATTTT.

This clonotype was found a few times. The CDR3 spells CASSSLTGGGVDGYTF. In DNA, the CDR3 is TGTGCCAGCAGTTCCCTTACTGGGGGTGGGGTGGATGGCTACACCTTC. V and J are TRBV27 and TRBJ1-2, with a possible D match to TRBD1 (5 bases). This CDR3 comprises 16 residues. Per germline, CDR1 MNHEY and CDR2 SMNVEV (reference sequence). V was trimmed by 4 bases and J by 6 bases, leaving 21 bases between them.

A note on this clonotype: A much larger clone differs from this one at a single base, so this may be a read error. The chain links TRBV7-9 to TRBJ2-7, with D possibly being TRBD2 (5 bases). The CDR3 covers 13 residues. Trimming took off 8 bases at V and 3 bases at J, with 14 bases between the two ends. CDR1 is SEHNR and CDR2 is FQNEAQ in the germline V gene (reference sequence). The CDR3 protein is CASGPSLDYEQYV. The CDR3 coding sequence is TGTGCCAGCGGCCCTAGCCTAGACTACGAGCAGTACGTC.

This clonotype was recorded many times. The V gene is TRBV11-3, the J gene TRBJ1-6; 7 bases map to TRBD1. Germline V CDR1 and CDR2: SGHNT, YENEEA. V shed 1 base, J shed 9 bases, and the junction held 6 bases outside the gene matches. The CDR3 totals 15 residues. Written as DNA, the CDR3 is TGTGCCAGCAGCTTAGCAGGGTCAGGGGGTTCACCCCTCCACTTT. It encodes CASSLAGSGGSPLHF.

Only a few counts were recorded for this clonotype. CDR3 in amino acids: CASSFEGNTEAFF. CDR3 nucleotides: TGTGCCAGCAGTTTTGAGGGAAACACTGAAGCTTTCTTT. The rearrangement links TRBV6-2 or TRBV6-3 to TRBJ1-1; D remains unclear. V was shortened by 4 bases and J by 2 bases, with 8 bases between the two germline ends. Looked up from germline, CDR1 is MNHEY and CDR2 is SVGEGT. This CDR3 spans 13 amino acids.

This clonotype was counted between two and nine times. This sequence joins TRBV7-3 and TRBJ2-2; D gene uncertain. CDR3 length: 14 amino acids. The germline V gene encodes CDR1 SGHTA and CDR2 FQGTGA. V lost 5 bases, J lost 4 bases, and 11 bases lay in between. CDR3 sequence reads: CASSKRRGTGELFF. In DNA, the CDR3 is TGTGCCAGCAGCAAACGGAGAGGCACCGGGGAGCTGTTTTTT. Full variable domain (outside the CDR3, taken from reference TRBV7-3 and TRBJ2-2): GAGVSQTPSNKVTEKGKYVELRCDPISGHTALYWYRQSLGQGPEFLIYFQGTGAADDSGLPNDRFFAVRPEGSVSTLKIQRTERGDSAVYLCASSKRRGTGELFFGEGSRLTVL.

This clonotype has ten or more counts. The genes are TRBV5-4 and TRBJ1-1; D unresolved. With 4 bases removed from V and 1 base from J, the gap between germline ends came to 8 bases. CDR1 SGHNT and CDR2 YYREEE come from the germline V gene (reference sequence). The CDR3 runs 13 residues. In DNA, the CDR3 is TGTGCCAGCAGCGCGAACTCGAACACTGAAGCTTTCTTT. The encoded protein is CASSANSNTEAFF.

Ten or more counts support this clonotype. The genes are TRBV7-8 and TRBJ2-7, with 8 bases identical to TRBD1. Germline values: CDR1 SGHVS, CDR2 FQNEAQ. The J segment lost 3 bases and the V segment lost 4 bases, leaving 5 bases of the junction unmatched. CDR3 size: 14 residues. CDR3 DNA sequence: TGTGCCAGCAGCTCCCGGACAGGGTTCTACGAGCAGTACGTC. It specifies CASSSRTGFYEQYV.

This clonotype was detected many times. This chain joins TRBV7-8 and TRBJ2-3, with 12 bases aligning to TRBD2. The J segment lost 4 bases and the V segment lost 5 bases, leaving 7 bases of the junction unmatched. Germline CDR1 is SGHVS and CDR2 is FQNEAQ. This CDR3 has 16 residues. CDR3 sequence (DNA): TGTGCCAGCAGCCCCCGACTAGCGGGAGTGGCAGATACGCAGTATTTT. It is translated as CASSPRLAGVADTQYF.

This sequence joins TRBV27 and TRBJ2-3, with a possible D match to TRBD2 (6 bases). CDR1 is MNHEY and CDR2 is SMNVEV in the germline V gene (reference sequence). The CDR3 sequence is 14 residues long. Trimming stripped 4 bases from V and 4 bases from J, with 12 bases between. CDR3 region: CASSSWEVADTQYF. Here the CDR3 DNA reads TGTGCCAGCAGTTCGTGGGAGGTAGCAGATACGCAGTATTTT.

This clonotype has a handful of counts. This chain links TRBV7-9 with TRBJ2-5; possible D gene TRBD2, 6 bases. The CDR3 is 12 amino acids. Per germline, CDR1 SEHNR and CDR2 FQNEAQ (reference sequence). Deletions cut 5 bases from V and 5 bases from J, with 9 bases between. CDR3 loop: CASSKRGETQYF. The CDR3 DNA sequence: TGTGCCAGCAGCAAACGGGGGGAGACCCAGTACTTC.

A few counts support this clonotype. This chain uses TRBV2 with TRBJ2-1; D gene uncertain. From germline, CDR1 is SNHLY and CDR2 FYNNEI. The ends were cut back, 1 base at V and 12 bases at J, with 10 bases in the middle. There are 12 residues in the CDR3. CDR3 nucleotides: TGTGCCAGCAGTGAAGACCCTCTGAGGCAGTTCTTC. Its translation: CASSEDPLRQFF.

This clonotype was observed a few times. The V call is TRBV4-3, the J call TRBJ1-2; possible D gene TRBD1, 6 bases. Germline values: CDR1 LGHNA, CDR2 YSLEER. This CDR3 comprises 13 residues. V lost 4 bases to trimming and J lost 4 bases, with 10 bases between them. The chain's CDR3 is CASSRDRIYGYTF. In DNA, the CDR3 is TGCGCCAGCAGCCGAGACAGGATCTATGGCTACACCTTC.

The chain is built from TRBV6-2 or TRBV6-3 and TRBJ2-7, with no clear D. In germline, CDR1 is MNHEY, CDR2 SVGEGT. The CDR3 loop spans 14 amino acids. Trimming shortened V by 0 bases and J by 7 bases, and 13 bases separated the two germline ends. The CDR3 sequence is CASSYSTEWGEQYV. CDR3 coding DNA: TGTGCCAGCAGTTACTCGACTGAGTGGGGAGAGCAGTACGTC.

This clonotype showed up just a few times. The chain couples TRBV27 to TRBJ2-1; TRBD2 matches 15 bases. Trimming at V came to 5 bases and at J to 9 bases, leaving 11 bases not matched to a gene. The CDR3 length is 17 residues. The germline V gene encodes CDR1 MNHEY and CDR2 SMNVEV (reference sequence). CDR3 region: CASSTSGTSGRRGEQFF. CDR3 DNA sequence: TGTGCCAGCAGTACTTCCGGGACTAGCGGGAGGAGGGGTGAGCAGTTCTTC.

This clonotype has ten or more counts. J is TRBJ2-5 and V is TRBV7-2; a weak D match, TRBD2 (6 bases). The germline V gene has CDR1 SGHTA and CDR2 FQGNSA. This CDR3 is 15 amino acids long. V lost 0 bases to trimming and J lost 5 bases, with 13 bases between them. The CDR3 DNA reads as TGTGCCAGCAGCTTAGCAAACTGGGCGGGGGAGACCCAGTACTTC. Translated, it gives CASSLANWAGETQYF.

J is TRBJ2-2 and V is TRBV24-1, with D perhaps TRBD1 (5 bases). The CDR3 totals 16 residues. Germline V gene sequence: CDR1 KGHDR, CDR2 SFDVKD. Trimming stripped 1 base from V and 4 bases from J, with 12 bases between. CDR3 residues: CATSDFRQSSTGELFF. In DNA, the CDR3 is TGTGCCACCAGTGATTTCCGACAGTCTAGCACCGGGGAGCTGTTTTTT.

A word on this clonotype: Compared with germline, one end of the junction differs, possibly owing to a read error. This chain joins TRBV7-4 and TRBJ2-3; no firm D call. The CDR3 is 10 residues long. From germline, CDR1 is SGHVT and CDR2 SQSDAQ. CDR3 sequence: CASSIDTQYF. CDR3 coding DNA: TGTGCCAGCAGCATAGATACGCAGTATTTT. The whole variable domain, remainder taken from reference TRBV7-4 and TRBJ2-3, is GAGVSQSPRYKVAKRGRDVALRCDSISGHVTLYWYRQTLGQGSEVLTYSQSDAQRDKSGRPSGRFSAERPERSVSTLKIQRTEQGDSAVYLCASSIDTQYFGPGTRLTVL.

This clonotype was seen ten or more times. For the CDR3, the DNA is TGTGCCAGTAGTGTAGGTGATACGCAGTATTTT. Residues: CASSVGDTQYF. V is TRBV19 and J is TRBJ2-3; D is unresolved. The CDR3 totals 11 residues. Germline lookup yields CDR1 LNHDA and CDR2 SQIVND (reference sequence). The V end was cut by 5 bases, the J end by 6 bases, with 6 bases between.

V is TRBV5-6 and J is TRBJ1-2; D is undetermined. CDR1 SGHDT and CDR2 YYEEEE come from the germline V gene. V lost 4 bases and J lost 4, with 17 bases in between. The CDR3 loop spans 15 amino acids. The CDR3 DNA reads TGTGCCAGCAGCCGATCGGTGCCGTGGGGCTATGGCTACACCTTC. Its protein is CASSRSVPWGYGYTF.

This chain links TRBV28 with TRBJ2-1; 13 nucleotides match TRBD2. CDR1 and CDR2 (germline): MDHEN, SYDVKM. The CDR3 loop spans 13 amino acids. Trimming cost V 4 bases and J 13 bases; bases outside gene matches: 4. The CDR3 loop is CASSSTSGRDQFF. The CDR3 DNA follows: TGTGCCAGCAGTTCTACTAGCGGGAGGGACCAGTTCTTC.

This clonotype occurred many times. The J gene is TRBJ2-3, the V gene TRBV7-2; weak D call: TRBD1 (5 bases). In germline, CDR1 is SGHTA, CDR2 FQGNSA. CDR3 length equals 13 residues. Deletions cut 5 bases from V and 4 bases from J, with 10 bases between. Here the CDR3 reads CASSRDRADTQYF. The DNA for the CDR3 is TGTGCCAGCAGCAGAGACAGAGCAGATACGCAGTATTTT.

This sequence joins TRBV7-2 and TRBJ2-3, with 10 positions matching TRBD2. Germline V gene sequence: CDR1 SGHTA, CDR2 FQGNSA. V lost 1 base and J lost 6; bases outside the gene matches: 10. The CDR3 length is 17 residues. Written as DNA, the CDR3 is TGTGCCAGCAGCTTAGGGGGAGCGGGAGGGCTTTGGGATACGCAGTATTTT. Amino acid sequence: CASSLGGAGGLWDTQYF.